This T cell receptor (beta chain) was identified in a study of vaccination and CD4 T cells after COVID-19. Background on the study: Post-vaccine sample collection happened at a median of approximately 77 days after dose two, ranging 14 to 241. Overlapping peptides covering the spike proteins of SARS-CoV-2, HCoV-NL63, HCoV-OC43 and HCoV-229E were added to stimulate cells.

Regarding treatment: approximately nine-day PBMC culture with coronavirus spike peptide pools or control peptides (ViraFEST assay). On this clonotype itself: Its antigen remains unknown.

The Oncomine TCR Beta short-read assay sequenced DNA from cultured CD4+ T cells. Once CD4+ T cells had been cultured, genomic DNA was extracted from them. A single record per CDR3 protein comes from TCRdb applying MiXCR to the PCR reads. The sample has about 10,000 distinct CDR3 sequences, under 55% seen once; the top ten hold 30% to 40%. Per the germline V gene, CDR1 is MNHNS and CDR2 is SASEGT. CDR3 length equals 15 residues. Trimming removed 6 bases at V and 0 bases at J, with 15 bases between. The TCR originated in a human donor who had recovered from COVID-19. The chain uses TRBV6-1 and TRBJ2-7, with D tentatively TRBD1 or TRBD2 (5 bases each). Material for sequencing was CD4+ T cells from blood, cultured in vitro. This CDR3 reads CASSNGAAISYEQYF. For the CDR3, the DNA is TGTGCCAGCAGCAACGGGGCAGCAATCTCCTACGAGCAGTACTTC.